This TCR beta chain was captured in a study of shared clonotypes between healthy human individuals. Whole-study findings and limits: It was anticipated that sequencing depth would influence how many clonotypes donors shared. The genetic and exposure-history diversity represented was limited by few donors. The sharing of about 5.3% of naive CD4 clonotypes was seen across a handful of donors.

As concerns this clone: Its cognate antigen is unknown.

Naive CD8 cells lacked CD45RO, underwent positive selection for CCR7 and left out terminally differentiated effector memory CD45RA+ cells. Original handling: Quality scores were absent from the junction-only immunoSEQ sequences, so filtering differed. Profiling relied on immunoSEQ multiplex PCR, and the TCRdb table lists in-frame clones only, not all of them. D and trimming were read from the DNA, whereas the V and J calls and clone size are those reported in that table. In the table there are about 2,100,000 clones, around 93% of which are singletons. Sequenced material: naive CD8+ T cells from PBMCs. The TCR originated in a young man in good health. Some clones in this sample may be carry-over from other donors' samples.

Written as DNA, the CDR3 is TGTGCCAGCAGCTTGGTGCAGGGGCTGAATCAGCCCCAGCATTTT. Translated: CASSLVQGLNQPQHF. This rearrangement joins TRBV5-5 to TRBJ1-5, with D perhaps TRBD1 (6 bases). Trimming cost V 0 bases and J 4 bases, with 11 bases left between them. The CDR3 extends over 15 amino acids. Germline CDR1 reads SGHKS; CDR2 reads YYEKEE (reference sequence).